This T cell receptor (beta chain) was sequenced for a study of CD8+ T cells in alopecia areata. Whole-study context: Treatment with tofacitinib (6 to 18 months) was followed by 6 months off drug.

In the case of this clone: What it binds is unknown.

CDR1 and CDR2 from the germline V gene are SEHNR and FQNEAQ (reference sequence). The V end was cut by 1 base, the J end by 3 bases, with 12 bases between. This CDR3 contains 15 residues. CD4+ and CD8+ T cells were sorted from PBMCs. Notes on the study in general: The study found TCR sharing across patients less clear than in mice, possibly for HLA reasons. Resident alphabeta T cells of normal skin are also sequenced in scalp samples.

Isolated RNA was reverse transcribed into cDNA used as the sequencing template. The assay was immunoSEQ multiplex PCR, and TCRdb's table has in-frame clones only and misses some. The sample lists under 250,000 clones; around 62% were seen once. The sample in question was CD4+ T cells sorted from blood, obtained at week 0. The chain combines TRBV7-9 with TRBJ1-1, with D hard to call. The receptor comes from a human donor with alopecia areata. The CDR3 protein is CASSLDQPGDTEAFF. For the CDR3, the DNA is TGTGCCAGCAGCTTAGACCAGCCCGGGGACACTGAAGCTTTCTTT.